These T cell receptor beta chains were read from a single sample in a study of graft-versus-host responses after intestinal transplantation. Clones were read by immunoSEQ multiplex PCR, and TCRdb kept only the in-frame ones, dropping some. The profile covers about 88,000 clones, with 75% to 90% appearing a single time and approximately 0.11% taken by the ten largest. For these receptors, no antigen is known. The material was unstimulated CD4+ T cells sorted from spleen or lymph node cells, obtained before intestinal transplant. The receptor source for this set is a human donor who received an intestinal transplant. CDR3s include the opening cysteine and the closing phenylalanine or tryptophan.

TRBJ1-3 TRBV10-1 CASSPGRRGNTIYF
TRBJ1-2 TRBV27 CASSPRGESVRANYGYTF
TRBJ1-4 TRBV19 CASRTGAANEKLFF
TRBJ1-1 TRBV6-5 CASGQGENTEAFF
TRBJ1-1 TRBV2 CASSVTTSNYAEAFF
TRBJ2-1 TRBV19 CASSISGGGAFDEQFF
TRBJ2-3 TRBV10-3 CAISHLGSGGSPGTDTQYF
TRBJ1-1 TRBV10-1 CASSEYRGAEAFF
TRBJ1-5 TRBV4-1 CASSPQGMNQPQHF
TRBJ2-7 TRBV6-6 CASTRPLAPYEQYF
TRBJ1-1 TRBV7-3 CASSLGQANTEAFF
TRBJ2-5 TRBV6-1 CASRGTGNHQETQYF
TRBJ1-6 TRBV5-1 CASSLAGTGLNSPLHF
TRBJ2-2 TRBV5-1 CASTGVGGDTGELFF
TRBJ2-1 TRBV2 CASSEEGYNEQFF
TRBJ2-5 TRBV27 CASSFAGETQYF
TRBJ1-2 TRBV20-1 CSVPRGYGYTF
TRBJ1-1 TRBV5-1 CASSYKQWDTLNTEAFF
TRBJ1-3 TRBV6-5 CASTPGRDSGNTIYF
TRBJ1-2 TRBV7-8 CASSSRDRGKGGYTF
TRBJ2-5 TRBV6-5 CASSRPPRAQYF
TRBJ2-7 TRBV7-9 CASSVRYEQYF
TRBJ1-3 TRBV9 CASSVGRGISGNTIYF
TRBJ1-2 TRBV2 CASSDRGNYGYTF
TRBJ2-5 TRBV7-2 CASSFAVSETQYF
TRBJ1-5 TRBV5-4 CASSLGGQGANQPQHF
TRBJ2-2 TRBV4-1 CASSQDVAGGPFTGELFF
TRBJ2-1 TRBV5-6 CASSFRVTGSRYNEQFF
TRBJ1-5 TRBV7-8 CASSLMEGQPQHF
TRBJ2-3 TRBV19 CASSIGLADTQYF
TRBJ1-2 TRBV25-1 CATQESAYGYTF
TRBJ2-1 TRBV5-1 CASSFLESTAGYNEQFF
TRBJ2-3 TRBV12-5 CASGLAAGGLADTQYF
TRBJ2-5 TRBV18 CASSPQGVSGETQYF
TRBJ2-1 TRBV6-4 CASRAGTSGGYEQFF
TRBJ1-3 TRBV7-8 CASSVSQRGSGNTIYF
TRBJ2-3 TRBV19 CASSRQGEAVWGQYF
TRBJ2-4 TRBV11-1 CASSLEDGSKNIQYF
TRBJ1-2 TRBV29-1 CSVVEAYGYTF
TRBJ2-7 TRBV10-2 CASSRGGAYEQYF
TRBJ1-3 TRBV6-5 CASSVGNTIYF
TRBJ1-1 TRBV6-1 CASTSRTEAFF
TRBJ1-2 TRBV20-1 CSASRVYGYTF
TRBJ2-7 TRBV7-2 CASSQTSWGEQYF
TRBJ1-2 TRBV18 CASSPRPGGDGYTF
TRBJ2-7 TRBV10-3 CAIRGLADYEQYF
TRBJ2-7 TRBV5-1 CASSLATMAGSYEQYF
TRBJ2-3 TRBV15 CATSRTSGGADTQYF
TRBJ2-1 TRBV11-3 CASSLGAGLDVEQFF
TRBJ2-3 TRBV20-1 CSARRDTQYF
TRBJ1-1 TRBV5-4 CASSFPQGAMNTEAFF
TRBJ2-7 TRBV6-5 CASSQTGEPYEQYF
TRBJ2-5 TRBV18 CASSPYSPDYGQETQYF
TRBJ2-2 TRBV27 CASSRFDFFLNTGELFF
TRBJ1-2 TRBV2 CASSGLTSPTLGYTF
TRBJ2-1 TRBV7-3 CASSPRGGGDQFF
TRBJ2-3 TRBV10-3 CAIKGKEADTQYF